A selection of T cell receptor beta chains follows, all from one sample in a study of T cells expressing NK-cell markers. Reprocessing the 5' RACE reads, TCRdb reports a single entry for every CDR3 protein and omits DNA. Listed are about 260,000 distinct CDR3 sequences; roughly 4.2% falls within the top ten. The sequenced sample consisted of blood T cells: a sorted CD56 or NKG2C T cell subset, CD4+ or CD8+ T cells, or bulk PBMC T cells (not recorded which). The receptors come from a woman between 18 and 70 years old in good health. The CDR3 runs from the conserved cysteine through the conserved F or W.

j_call v_call cdr3_aa
TRBJ1-1 TRBV6-5 CASSNRLGRGTEAFF
TRBJ1-4 TRBV7-3 CASSLTGGNTEKLFF
TRBJ1-2 TRBV2 CASSEALGGGYGYTF
TRBJ2-7 TRBV5-6 CASSLVGDKSYEQYF
TRBJ2-3 TRBV10-1 CASSWGGGRTDTQYF
TRBJ1-6 TRBV20-1 CSAGGWDRGGSPLHF
TRBJ1-1 TRBV25-1 CASIASGGAFF
TRBJ2-4 TRBV28 CASNEPGLDLAKNIQYF
TRBJ1-2 TRBV28 CASSATGTAGGYGYTF
TRBJ1-2 TRBV14 CASSPIYRGQHGYTF
TRBJ1-1 TRBV3-1 CASSQGGVGAEAFF
TRBJ2-6 TRBV7-8 CASSLGQFSGANVLTF
TRBJ2-7 TRBV12-3/TRBV12-4 CASSERGQGAHEQYF
TRBJ2-6 TRBV5-4 CASIRTGTGGSGANVLTF
TRBJ1-2 TRBV14 CASSRDTSPNYGYTF
TRBJ1-1 TRBV20-1 CSARTGGAAEAFF